These T cell receptor beta chains were read from a single sample in a study of cytomegalovirus exposure and HLA in healthy donors. Generated by immunoSEQ multiplex PCR, the TCRdb table keeps only in-frame clones and is missing some. This table has around 86,000 clones, about 80% appearing once. Sequenced sample: PBMCs. These receptors originate from a female donor in good health and CMV-seronegative. Each CDR3 is given with its conserved first and last residue. Each record gives: V gene, D gene, CDR3 protein. A D gene is named only where the DNA matches it firmly.

TRBV6-4	.	CASGKRAPHTSFETQYF
TRBV5-1	TRBD1	CASSFRDRVGANVLTF
TRBV5-6	TRBD1	CASSLAGTGFQPQHF
TRBV21-1	.	CASSISRF
TRBV28	TRBD1	CASSFRGRGNTEAFF
TRBV21-1	.	CASSPTAGTDTDTQYF
TRBV7-8	TRBD2	CASSLGLAGTDTQYF
TRBV7-9	.	CASSIRTGNTEAFF
TRBV5-6	.	CASSEGHLNSNQPQHF
TRBV18	TRBD1	CASSPDRDGGPQHF
TRBV28	.	CASLFSGSRWGPQHF
TRBV23-1	TRBD1	CASSPRSTRQGAQDTEAFF
TRBV27	.	CASSAGAWEKLFF
TRBV5-4	.	CASSLATGKISNEQFF
TRBV5-1	TRBD2	CASSSGLAANYEQYF
TRBV6-5	TRBD1	CASSYSIGTGYEQYF
TRBV19	.	CASRITRDNEQFF
TRBV28	.	CASSTTFSIAFF
TRBV10-2	TRBD2	CASSGLAGVRETQYF
TRBV5-1	TRBD2	CASSPPTSGVTDTQYF
TRBV18	.	CASSPQGVPGANVLTF
TRBV12-5	TRBD2	CATAQRETDTQYF
TRBV19	TRBD1	CASSIPNRGSNQPQHF
TRBV29-1	TRBD1	CSVGDSQGNTEAFF
TRBV19	TRBD1	CASSSRDRTLSAFF
TRBV18	.	CASSEGENTEAFF
TRBV5-4	TRBD2	CASSLDLAGEYNEQFF
TRBV29-1	TRBD1	CSVSPGQGNQPQHF
TRBV19	TRBD1	CASSLTGVSGEAFF
TRBV7-8	.	CASSLAGQGGYEQYF
TRBV5-1	TRBD2	CASSAGTSGNTGELFF
TRBV2	.	CASSEAGSGGGYTF
TRBV2	TRBD2	CASSESSLAGAGELFF
TRBV2	TRBD2	CASRASGRVNTGELFF
TRBV7-2	TRBD1	CASSTRDRGLNTEAFF
TRBV9	TRBD1	CASSALGQAMNTEAFF
TRBV14	TRBD1	CASSTTDRAGGYTF
TRBV6-1	.	CASTSNEQFF
TRBV27	.	CASSLSQAGEQYF
TRBV7-2	TRBD1	CASSGTGMRGNEQFF
TRBV13	.	CASSFGRGDGYTF
TRBV6-1	.	CASSEATDRMYPLQHF
TRBV9	.	CASSVVGGAAAEAFF
TRBV28	.	CASSTVIVPLHF
TRBV10-3	TRBD1	CAISETQGSRGTNEKLFF
TRBV28	.	CASNSNQPQHF
TRBV7-9	.	CASSRSQGTDTQYF
TRBV18	TRBD2	CASSPPGGQSEEQFF
TRBV6-5	.	CASSYMGAEAYEQYF
TRBV28	TRBD1	CASSSGTALYEQYF
TRBV28	TRBD2	CASSLHAGDGRGEQFF
TRBV13	.	CASTLGGGGNSPLHF
TRBV5-1	.	CASSGSGGYNEQFF
TRBV28	.	CASRAGASTYEQYF
TRBV23-1	TRBD1	CASSPRQGRSDQPQHF
TRBV5-8	.	CASSPSLYEQYF
TRBV10-1	.	CASSVSPGPLGGEQYF
TRBV14	TRBD1	CASSLLGQLSYEQYF
TRBV6-5	TRBD1	CASSSPGQGREKLFF
TRBV25-1	.	CASSATDRVADEQYF